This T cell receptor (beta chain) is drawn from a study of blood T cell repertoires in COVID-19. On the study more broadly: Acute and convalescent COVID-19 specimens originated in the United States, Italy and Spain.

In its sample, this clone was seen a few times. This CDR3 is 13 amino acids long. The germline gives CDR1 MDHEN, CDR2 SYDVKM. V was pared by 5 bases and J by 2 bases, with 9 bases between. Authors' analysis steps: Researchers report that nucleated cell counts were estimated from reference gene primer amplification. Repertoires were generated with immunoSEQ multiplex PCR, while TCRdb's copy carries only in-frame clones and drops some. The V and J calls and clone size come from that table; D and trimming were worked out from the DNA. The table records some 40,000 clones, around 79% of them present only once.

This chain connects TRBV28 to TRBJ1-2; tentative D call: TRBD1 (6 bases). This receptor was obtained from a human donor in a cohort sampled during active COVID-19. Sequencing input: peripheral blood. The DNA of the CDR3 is TGTGCCAGCAGTACCGGGACAAACTATGGCTACACCTTC. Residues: CASSTGTNYGYTF.